This TCR beta chain was recovered during a study of blood T cell repertoires in COVID-19. Profiled with immunoSEQ multiplex PCR; TCRdb holds only in-frame clones, not every one. The profile shows approximately 360,000 clones, more than 80% of them singletons. Trimming took 4 bases from V and 4 from J; bases not matched to a gene: 9. Germline V CDR1 and CDR2: MDHEN, SYDVKM. There are 15 residues in the CDR3. The sequenced material came from peripheral blood. The rearrangement links TRBV28 to TRBJ2-7, with 8 positions matching TRBD2. The source of this sequence is a man aged 35-49 years with acute or convalescent COVID-19. In DNA form, the CDR3 reads TGTGCCAGCAGTTCGGCGGGGGGACAACCATACGAGCAGTACTTC. It specifies CASSSAGGQPYEQYF.